A single sample is the source of the 18 T cell receptor beta chains below, sequenced in a study of identical twins. TCRdb passed the 5' RACE reads through MiXCR, listing each CDR3 protein once. This table holds about 460,000 distinct CDR3 sequences, 11% to 15% found once. This same sample was also part of a study on yellow fever vaccine responses in identical twins.

The specimen sequenced was CD4+ T cells sorted from blood. The receptors were sampled from a woman aged 18-35 years in good health.

This sequence joins TRBV6-5 and TRBJ2-2, with D perhaps matching TRBD1 (5 bases). CDR1 and CDR2 from the germline V gene are MNHEY and SVGAGI. Between the trimmed V and J ends, which lost 2 bases and 5 bases, there was a span of 15 bases. The CDR3 consists of 16 residues. The CDR3 region has the DNA TGTGCCAGCAGTTACAAGGGCCAGGGCGGAACCGGGGAGCTGTTTTTT. It yields the protein CASSYKGQGGTGELFF.

The rearrangement uses TRBV2 and TRBJ2-1; no definite D call. The CDR3 runs 14 residues. Germline loops: CDR1 SNHLY, CDR2 FYNNEI. V lost 6 bases and J 9 bases, leaving 18 bases between the germline ends. The chain's CDR3 is CASRLDEIGGEQFF. The CDR3 nucleotides are TGTGCCAGCAGGCTGGACGAGATTGGTGGTGAGCAGTTCTTC.

This clonotype was counted many times. V and J are TRBV29-1 and TRBJ2-2, with D tentatively TRBD2 (6 bases). The CDR3 sequence is 16 residues long. Germline CDR1 is SQVTM and CDR2 is ANQGSEA. Trimming took 4 bases from V and 3 from J, leaving 18 bases between them. The DNA of the CDR3 is TGCAGCGTTGTTCGTTGGCCCGGGGGTGACACCGGGGAGCTGTTTTTT. Translating it yields CSVVRWPGGDTGELFF.

This clonotype was detected ten times or more. Its ends do not fully match the called genes, so a read error is possible. V is TRBV4-2 and J is TRBJ2-3; no clear D. The CDR3 length is 16 residues. Per the germline V gene, CDR1 is LGHNA and CDR2 is YNFKEQ. CDR3 DNA sequence: TGCGCCAGCAGCCAAGATCTTGGCGGAGGCACAGATACGCAGTATTTT. Translated: CASSQDLGGGTDTQYF.

The chain recombines TRBV29-1 with TRBJ2-1; the D gene could be TRBD1 or TRBD2 (6 bases each). Trimming left V 6 bases short and J 8 bases short, with 20 bases between. The germline gives CDR1 SQVTM, CDR2 ANQGSEA. The CDR3 runs to 14 residues. The CDR3 protein is CSVLRTGASHEQFF. DNA for the CDR3: TGCAGCGTCCTCCGTACGGGGGCGTCTCATGAGCAGTTCTTC.

V and J are TRBV4-1 and TRBJ2-5; D remains ambiguous. V lost 1 base to trimming and J lost 1 base, with 10 bases between them. Germline V gene lookup returns CDR1 MGHRA and CDR2 YSYEKL. The CDR3 consists of 15 residues. DNA of the CDR3: TGCGCCAGCAGCCAAGGGTTCGTCAGCCAAGAGACCCAGTACTTC. It specifies CASSQGFVSQETQYF.

This rearrangement joins TRBV25-1 to TRBJ2-7; D perhaps matches TRBD2 (5 bases). The CDR3 has 12 amino acids. In germline, CDR1 is MGHDK, CDR2 SYGVNS. The germline V and J ends were trimmed by 7 bases and 7 bases, with 14 bases remaining between them. The CDR3 sequence: CASTGGLGEQYF. The CDR3 coding sequence is TGTGCCAGCACAGGCGGGTTAGGGGAGCAGTACTTC.

This clonotype was seen more than once but under ten times. The chain carries TRBV10-1 and TRBJ2-7; 8 bases map to TRBD1. Trimming at V came to 4 bases and at J to 6 bases, leaving 8 bases not matched to a gene. The CDR3 has 14 residues. Per germline, CDR1 WNHNN and CDR2 SYGVQD (reference sequence). CDR3 loop: CASSAARGRSEQYF. The DNA for the CDR3 is TGCGCCAGCAGTGCTGCCAGGGGGCGGTCCGAGCAGTACTTC.

This clonotype was detected a few times. Its ends do not fully match the called genes, so a read error is possible. CDR3 amino acids: CASSYQDGASGRVF. The CDR3 coding sequence is TGTGCCAGCAGTTACCAAGACGGGGCTAGCGGGAGGGTATTT. The V gene is TRBV7-9, the J gene TRBJ2-3, with 12 bases fitting TRBD2. Germline V gene lookup returns CDR1 SEHNR and CDR2 FQNEAQ (reference sequence). The CDR3 spans 14 residues.

The CDR3 loop is CASSVEGGSGRSGQFF. The CDR3 coding sequence is TGTGCCAGCAGCGTAGAGGGTGGTAGCGGGAGGTCAGGGCAGTTCTTC. The rearrangement uses TRBV9 and TRBJ2-1, with 10 nucleotides matching TRBD2. Germline V gives CDR1 SGDLS, CDR2 YYNGEE. The CDR3 has 16 residues. V lost 0 bases and J lost 12; bases outside the gene matches: 12.

The sample holds a few counts of this clonotype. This sequence joins TRBV10-2 and TRBJ2-4, with D unresolved. CDR1 is WSHSY, CDR2 SAAADI, per germline. The CDR3 runs 14 residues. V lost 6 bases and J lost 0, with 9 bases in between. This CDR3 is CASRSLLAKNIQYF. DNA for the CDR3: TGCGCCAGCAGAAGTCTGCTAGCCAAAAACATTCAGTACTTC.

The chain recombines TRBV29-1 with TRBJ2-3; 10 bases align to TRBD2. Trimming at V came to 3 bases and at J to 2 bases, leaving 8 bases not matched to a gene. From germline, CDR1 is SQVTM and CDR2 ANQGSEA. The CDR3 contains 16 residues. The CDR3 protein is CSVDRLAGDLTDTQYF. The CDR3 DNA reads as TGCAGCGTTGACCGGCTAGCGGGAGACCTCACAGATACGCAGTATTTT.

The chain employs TRBV3-1 and TRBJ1-2; D is unresolved. The germline V and J ends were trimmed by 2 bases and 9 bases, with 13 bases remaining between them. Germline CDR1 LGHDT, CDR2 YNNKEL (reference sequence). The CDR3 spans 13 residues. The CDR3: CASSQPPPGRYTF. Written as DNA, the CDR3 is TGTGCCAGCAGCCAACCCCCCCCCGGGCGCTACACCTTC.

This clonotype was counted between two and nine times. The V call is TRBV6-5, the J call TRBJ2-5; the D gene is possibly TRBD1 (6 bases). V was cut by 9 bases and J by 4 bases, with 12 bases left in between. The CDR3 covers 12 residues. Germline CDR1 reads MNHEY; CDR2 reads SVGAGI. The CDR3, as DNA: TGTGCCAGTGGACAGCGGCGAGAGACCCAGTACTTC. Its protein product is CASGQRRETQYF.

This sequence joins TRBV5-1 and TRBJ2-1, with TRBD2 identical over 8 bases. The CDR3 extends over 13 amino acids. V lost 4 bases and J lost 8; bases outside the gene matches: 5. In germline, CDR1 is SGHRS, CDR2 YFSETQ. The CDR3 DNA reads as TGCGCCAGCAGCAGCGGGAGTATCGATGAGCAGTTCTTC. Translating it yields CASSSGSIDEQFF.

This clonotype has a handful of counts. The V call is TRBV7-9, the J call TRBJ1-2; TRBD1 is a possible D gene (5 bases). Germline CDR1 and CDR2: SEHNR and FQNEAQ (reference sequence). V lost 5 bases to trimming and J lost 3 bases, with 10 bases between them. This CDR3 is built from 13 residues. CDR3 loop: CASSQGQYYGYTF. In DNA, the CDR3 is TGTGCCAGCAGCCAGGGTCAGTACTATGGCTACACCTTC.

The chain recombines TRBV7-2 with TRBJ2-5, with D possibly TRBD1 on 6 matching bases. Per germline, CDR1 SGHTA and CDR2 FQGNSA. CDR3 length: 15 amino acids. The ends were cut back, 1 base at V and 2 bases at J, with 11 bases in the middle. DNA of the CDR3: TGTGCCAGCAGCTTAGGACAGGCGATACAAGAGACCCAGTACTTC. Its protein product is CASSLGQAIQETQYF.

This clonotype appeared a few times. The chain recombines TRBV7-2 with TRBJ2-7, with D unresolved. Trimming removed 1 base from V and 2 bases from J, with 9 bases in between. The CDR3 extends over 14 amino acids. Germline CDR1 SGHTA, CDR2 FQGNSA. CDR3 coding DNA: TGTGCCAGCAGCTTAGTAGGTGGACCCTACGAGCAGTACTTC. It specifies CASSLVGGPYEQYF.